The TCR beta chain under discussion was sequenced for a study of T-cell memory formation after mild COVID-19. Study background: Largely, the TCR clusters proved donor specific.

Remarks on this clonotype: Its antigen remains unidentified.

Study-wide points: Largely, contracting CD4+ clones fell within CM and EM, and contracting CD8+ clones within EMRA. Cross-reactive memory apparently joined, as some responding clones appeared in pre-infection memory. Contracting clones from day 15 to 85 showed balanced CD4/CD8; later expanders favored CD4+.

TCRdb ran MiXCR on the 5' RACE reads and lists one entry per CDR3 protein. The data hold a few hundred thousand distinct CDR3 sequences, with roughly 24% observed a single time. This CDR3 is 15 amino acids long. The V and J ends lost 2 bases and 0 bases respectively, with 10 bases between them. Germline CDR1 is SGHTA and CDR2 is FQGNSA. The chain couples TRBV7-2 to TRBJ1-1, with D uncertain. The specimen was PBMCs or a T cell subset sorted from them (not recorded which). The sequence came from an adult woman who had mild COVID-19 (a few samples of this study predate the infection). Cell type and time point are not known. The CDR3 DNA follows: TGTGCCAGCAGCTTAAGGTCGCAACTGAACACTGAAGCTTTCTTT. It encodes CASSLRSQLNTEAFF.